The rows below give T cell receptor beta chains drawn from one sample of a study of blood T cells in healthy people across ages. MiXCR, applied by TCRdb to the 5' RACE reads, yields one record per CDR3 protein. The table includes a few hundred thousand distinct CDR3 sequences, 27% detected once. The sample taken for sequencing was blood. These receptor sequences come from a woman aged 70-85 years in good health. Both conserved end residues are part of each CDR3. The D gene is left open where the match is weak. Only part of the rows carry a size: once, few, many, or a class if the clone is expanded.

d_gene: .; v_gene: TRBV20-1; j_gene: TRBJ2-2; abundance: .; CDR3nt: TGCAGTGCTAGAGATGGTCTAGTTGCTCCCAGCGGGGAGCTGTTTTTT; CDR3aa: CSARDGLVAPSGELFF
d_gene: .; v_gene: TRBV7-9; j_gene: TRBJ2-4; abundance: .; CDR3nt: TGTGCCAGCAGCCCCGGGGTTAGGGACATTCAGTACTTC; CDR3aa: CASSPGVRDIQYF
d_gene: TRBD1; v_gene: TRBV7-8; j_gene: TRBJ1-4; abundance: few; CDR3nt: TGTGCCAGCAGCTCCTACAGGGGAGGTGGAAAACTGTTTTTT; CDR3aa: CASSSYRGGGKLFF
d_gene: .; v_gene: TRBV20-1; j_gene: TRBJ1-2; abundance: .; CDR3nt: TGCAGTGCTAGAGCTCCGGGAGGGGGCTACACCTTC; CDR3aa: CSARAPGGGYTF
d_gene: TRBD1; v_gene: TRBV20-1; j_gene: TRBJ2-5; abundance: .; CDR3nt: TGCAGTGCTAGAGTTGAGACAGGGCTGGAGACCCAGTACTTC; CDR3aa: CSARVETGLETQYF
d_gene: .; v_gene: TRBV6-5; j_gene: TRBJ2-6; abundance: .; CDR3nt: TGTGCCAGCAGTTACGCTATCAAAGGTTCTGGGGCCAACGTCCTGACTTTC; CDR3aa: CASSYAIKGSGANVLTF
d_gene: .; v_gene: TRBV6-2/TRBV6-3; j_gene: TRBJ1-2; abundance: once; CDR3nt: TGTGCCAGCAGTTACCGTCGGGGCAACTATGGCTACACCTTC; CDR3aa: CASSYRRGNYGYTF
d_gene: TRBD2; v_gene: TRBV5-1; j_gene: TRBJ2-3; abundance: .; CDR3nt: TGCGCCAGCAGCCAGCGGCGGGGGGATTCAGATACGCAGTATTTT; CDR3aa: CASSQRRGDSDTQYF
d_gene: .; v_gene: TRBV29-1; j_gene: TRBJ1-2; abundance: .; CDR3nt: TGCAGCGTGGGGGGGGGTCGGACTAACTATGGCTACACCTTC; CDR3aa: CSVGGGRTNYGYTF
d_gene: .; v_gene: TRBV2; j_gene: TRBJ2-7; abundance: .; CDR3nt: TGTGCCAGCACCGTAGAATTCGCAAACTACGAGCAGTACTTC; CDR3aa: CASTVEFANYEQYF
d_gene: .; v_gene: TRBV7-9; j_gene: TRBJ1-5; abundance: .; CDR3nt: TGTGCCAGCAGCTTAGGGCACAGGGATCAGCCCCAGCATTTT; CDR3aa: CASSLGHRDQPQHF
d_gene: TRBD1; v_gene: TRBV20-1; j_gene: TRBJ2-4; abundance: few; CDR3nt: TGCAGTGCCCGACAGGGGGCTTTGGACATTCAGTACTTC; CDR3aa: CSARQGALDIQYF
d_gene: .; v_gene: TRBV5-4; j_gene: TRBJ2-3; abundance: few; CDR3nt: TGTGCCAGCAGCTTGGATAGACCGGACGGAGATACGCAGTATTTT; CDR3aa: CASSLDRPDGDTQYF
d_gene: TRBD1; v_gene: TRBV25-1; j_gene: TRBJ2-1; abundance: .; CDR3nt: TGTGCCAGCCAGGGGGCGGACGGAGGCTCCTACAATGAGCAGTTCTTC; CDR3aa: CASQGADGGSYNEQFF
d_gene: .; v_gene: TRBV6-2/TRBV6-3; j_gene: TRBJ2-5; abundance: .; CDR3nt: TGTGCCAGCAGTTACGTGGCGGGGACCCAGTACTTC; CDR3aa: CASSYVAGTQYF
d_gene: TRBD2; v_gene: TRBV7-2; j_gene: TRBJ2-5; abundance: .; CDR3nt: TGTGCCAGCAGCTTAGTGCGGACTAGCGGGGACGGGGAGACCCAGTACTTC; CDR3aa: CASSLVRTSGDGETQYF
d_gene: TRBD1; v_gene: TRBV24-1; j_gene: TRBJ1-2; abundance: few; CDR3nt: TGTGCCACCGTCCCGGGACAGAACTATGGCTACACCTTC; CDR3aa: CATVPGQNYGYTF
d_gene: .; v_gene: TRBV7-2; j_gene: TRBJ2-7; abundance: few; CDR3nt: TGTGCCAGCAGCGGCCGAAAGGGATCTAGCTCCTACGAGCAGTACTTC; CDR3aa: CASSGRKGSSSYEQYF
d_gene: .; v_gene: TRBV28; j_gene: TRBJ2-5; abundance: once; CDR3nt: TGTGCCAGCAGTTATGGAGATTGGGCGGCCGACCTTTCTAAAGAGACCCAGTACTTC; CDR3aa: CASSYGDWAADLSKETQYF
d_gene: .; v_gene: TRBV18; j_gene: TRBJ1-2; abundance: few; CDR3nt: TGTGCCAGCTCACCACGGGAGCTAGGCTATGGCTACACCTTC; CDR3aa: CASSPRELGYGYTF
d_gene: .; v_gene: TRBV7-9; j_gene: TRBJ2-7; abundance: few; CDR3nt: TGTGCCAGCAGCTTGGGTGGGATCGAGCAGTACTTC; CDR3aa: CASSLGGIEQYF
d_gene: TRBD2; v_gene: TRBV20-1; j_gene: TRBJ2-7; abundance: .; CDR3nt: TGCAGTGCTAGAGAAAGCGGGGGGGCGGGGTACGAGCAGTACTTC; CDR3aa: CSARESGGAGYEQYF
d_gene: .; v_gene: TRBV18; j_gene: TRBJ2-5; abundance: many; CDR3nt: TGTGCCAGCTCAGGCGCAGGGGAGACCCAGTACTTC; CDR3aa: CASSGAGETQYF
d_gene: .; v_gene: TRBV5-1; j_gene: TRBJ2-7; abundance: .; CDR3nt: TGCGCCAGCAGCTTGTTCGGGGTAGGCGACGAGCAGTACTTC; CDR3aa: CASSLFGVGDEQYF
d_gene: TRBD1; v_gene: TRBV4-3; j_gene: TRBJ2-7; abundance: .; CDR3nt: TGCGCCAGCAGCCAAACCCGACAGGGGGGTTCATACGAGCAGTACTTC; CDR3aa: CASSQTRQGGSYEQYF
d_gene: TRBD2; v_gene: TRBV11-2; j_gene: TRBJ2-7; abundance: few; CDR3nt: TGTGCCAGCAGCTTAAGCCTAGCGGGGTCGGGGGAGCAGTACTTC; CDR3aa: CASSLSLAGSGEQYF
d_gene: TRBD1; v_gene: TRBV10-3; j_gene: TRBJ2-5; abundance: few; CDR3nt: TGTGCCATCAAAGCCGGGACAGGGACAGAGACCCAGTACTTC; CDR3aa: CAIKAGTGTETQYF
d_gene: TRBD1; v_gene: TRBV5-1; j_gene: TRBJ2-5; abundance: .; CDR3nt: TGTGCCAGCAGTCTAGGGGGACAGGGAGGGGAGACCCAGTACTTC; CDR3aa: CASSLGGQGGETQYF
d_gene: .; v_gene: TRBV7-2; j_gene: TRBJ2-3; abundance: .; CDR3nt: TGTGCCAGCAGCTTAGTAAAGCGATTGGGCGGGGTCACAGATACGCAGTATTTT; CDR3aa: CASSLVKRLGGVTDTQYF
d_gene: TRBD2; v_gene: TRBV29-1; j_gene: TRBJ2-3; abundance: few; CDR3nt: TGCAGCGTCCGCCAACGGACTAGCGGGGGGATGAGCACAGATACGCAGTATTTT; CDR3aa: CSVRQRTSGGMSTDTQYF
d_gene: TRBD2; v_gene: TRBV19; j_gene: TRBJ2-5; abundance: few; CDR3nt: TGTGCCAGTAGTATAGTCCTAGCGGGGGGAGGGGAGACCCAGTACTTC; CDR3aa: CASSIVLAGGGETQYF
d_gene: TRBD2; v_gene: TRBV5-1; j_gene: TRBJ2-7; abundance: .; CDR3nt: TGCGCCAGCAGCGAGCCCGGGGGGGCCGCCTACGAGCAGTACTTC; CDR3aa: CASSEPGGAAYEQYF
d_gene: TRBD1; v_gene: TRBV24-1; j_gene: TRBJ2-2; abundance: few; CDR3nt: TGTGCCACCAGTGGGCTGGGACAGACGAACACCGGGGAGCTGTTTTTT; CDR3aa: CATSGLGQTNTGELFF
d_gene: .; v_gene: TRBV5-1; j_gene: TRBJ2-2; abundance: .; CDR3nt: TGCGCCAGTAGCGCGGTGAACAGGGTTGCGAACACCGGGGAGCTGTTTTTT; CDR3aa: CASSAVNRVANTGELFF
d_gene: .; v_gene: TRBV12-3/TRBV12-4; j_gene: TRBJ2-2; abundance: .; CDR3nt: TGTGCCAGCCGAACCGGCACTTCGAACACCGGGGAGCTGTTTTTT; CDR3aa: CASRTGTSNTGELFF
d_gene: .; v_gene: TRBV7-2; j_gene: TRBJ2-7; abundance: few; CDR3nt: TGTGCCAGCAGCTTCGGACATGTCAGGAACGAGCAGTACTTC; CDR3aa: CASSFGHVRNEQYF